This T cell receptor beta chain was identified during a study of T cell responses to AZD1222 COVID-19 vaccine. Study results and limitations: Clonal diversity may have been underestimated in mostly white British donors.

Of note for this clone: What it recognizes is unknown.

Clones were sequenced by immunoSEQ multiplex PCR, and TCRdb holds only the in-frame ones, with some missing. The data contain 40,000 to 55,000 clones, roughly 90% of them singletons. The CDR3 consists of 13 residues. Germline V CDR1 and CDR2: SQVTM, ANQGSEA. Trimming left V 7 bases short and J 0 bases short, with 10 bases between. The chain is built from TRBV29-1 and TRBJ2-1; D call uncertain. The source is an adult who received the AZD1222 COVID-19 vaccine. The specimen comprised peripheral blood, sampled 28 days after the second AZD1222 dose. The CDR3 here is CSADKGSYNEQFF. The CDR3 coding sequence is TGCAGCGCCGACAAGGGCTCCTACAATGAGCAGTTCTTC.